This entry lists 21 T cell receptor beta chains sequenced from one sample in a study of cytomegalovirus exposure and HLA in healthy donors. Primers for the PCR totalled 60 Vbeta and 13 Jbeta. Some clones are missing from TCRdb's copy, which holds only in-frame ones; the method was immunoSEQ multiplex PCR. The sample yields some 180,000 clones, 65% to 85% seen once. The sample consisted of PBMCs. All receptors derive from a girl aged 5 to 17 in good health and CMV-seropositive.

This rearrangement joins TRBV2 to TRBJ1-3, with TRBD1 as a possible D gene (6 bases). V was pared by 3 bases and J by 2 bases, with 11 bases between. This CDR3 region has 15 residues. In germline, CDR1 is SNHLY, CDR2 FYNNEI. The CDR3 bases are TGTGCCAGCAGTGAGTCCAGGGGTACTGGAAACACCATATATTTT. Translating it yields CASSESRGTGNTIYF.

This chain connects TRBV30 to TRBJ2-1, with 14 nucleotides matching TRBD2. Germline V gives CDR1 GTSNPN, CDR2 SVGIG (reference sequence). The V and J ends lost 7 bases and 9 bases, in that order; junction bases with no gene match: 5. The CDR3 loop spans 13 amino acids. CDR3 coding DNA: TGTGCCTTCGGGACTAGCGGGAGTTCTGAGCAGTTCTTC. Amino acids: CAFGTSGSSEQFF.

The chain is built from TRBV14 and TRBJ1-2, with D unclear. The V end lost 1 base, the J end lost 2 bases, and 11 bases lay between the germline ends. The CDR3 spans 15 residues. The germline gives CDR1 SGHDN, CDR2 FVKESK. CDR3 DNA sequence: TGTGCCAGCAGCCAAGCGGGAACCCCGAACTATGGCTACACCTTC. Protein: CASSQAGTPNYGYTF.

The chain has TRBV2 and TRBJ1-2, with a tentative D call TRBD1 (5 bases). V was trimmed by 4 bases and J by 0 bases, leaving 15 bases between them. CDR1 and CDR2 (germline): SNHLY, FYNNEI. This CDR3 contains 16 residues. The CDR3 DNA reads TGTGCCAGCAGTGGGAGTAGACAGCCAGCTAACTATGGCTACACCTTC. The encoded protein is CASSGSRQPANYGYTF.

This sequence joins TRBV9 and TRBJ2-3; 11 nucleotides agree with TRBD2. The junction had 6 bases not matched to a gene; V was cut back by 3 bases and J by 3 bases. Germline V lookup: CDR1 SGDLS, CDR2 YYNGEE. There are 16 residues in the CDR3. Written as DNA, the CDR3 is TGTGCCAGCAGCGCTATAGCGGGAGGGAGGACAGATACGCAGTATTTT. This encodes CASSAIAGGRTDTQYF.

This clone was counted only a few times. The V and J genes are TRBV27 and TRBJ1-1; no firm D call. This CDR3 comprises 15 residues. Germline V CDR1 and CDR2: MNHEY, SMNVEV (reference sequence). With 2 bases removed from V and 1 base from J, the gap between germline ends came to 11 bases. The CDR3 sequence is CASSLLSDWNTEAFF. The CDR3 region has the DNA TGTGCCAGCAGTTTACTATCCGACTGGAACACTGAAGCTTTCTTT.

Only a few counts were recorded for this clone. V gene TRBV4-1 combines with J gene TRBJ2-1; perhaps TRBD2 as D (5 bases). The CDR3 contains 17 residues. The ends were cut back, 0 bases at V and 4 bases at J, with 16 bases in the middle. Germline loops: CDR1 MGHRA, CDR2 YSYEKL. This chain's CDR3 is CASSQDELAGLYNEQFF. The CDR3 DNA reads as TGCGCCAGCAGCCAAGATGAGTTGGCGGGCCTATACAATGAGCAGTTCTTC.

The chain couples TRBV4-1 to TRBJ1-2, with TRBD1 identical over 9 bases. Germline values: CDR1 MGHRA, CDR2 YSYEKL. The V gene end was trimmed by 5 bases and the J gene end by 8 bases; junction bases not matched to a gene: 9. This CDR3 has 14 amino acids. The CDR3 DNA reads as TGCGCCAGCAGCACACCGGGACAGGGACGCGGCTACACCTTC. Protein product: CASSTPGQGRGYTF.

The chain joins TRBV18 to TRBJ2-2; a possible D gene is TRBD1 (6 bases). From germline, CDR1 is KGHSH and CDR2 LQKENI. The CDR3 is 16 residues long. Trimming took off 4 bases at V and 3 bases at J, with 15 bases between the two ends. CDR3 bases: TGTGCCAGCTCACTAACACAGGGAAAGGACACCGGGGAGCTGTTTTTT. Translated, it gives CASSLTQGKDTGELFF.

V gene TRBV7-9 combines with J gene TRBJ2-1; 11 positions agree with TRBD1. V dropped 3 bases and J dropped 10; count of bases not matched to a gene: 5. This CDR3 contains 14 residues. The germline V gene has CDR1 SEHNR and CDR2 FQNEAQ (reference sequence). The CDR3 nucleotides read TGTGCCAGCAGCTTGGGACAGGGGGAAGGGGAGCAGTTCTTC. This translates into CASSLGQGEGEQFF.

This chain uses TRBV5-1 with TRBJ2-5; maybe TRBD1 (6 bases). CDR1 is SGHRS and CDR2 is YFSETQ in the germline V gene. The CDR3 has 15 residues. Between the trimmed V and J ends, which lost 3 bases and 6 bases, there was a span of 18 bases. The CDR3 loop is CASSSDLLGAKTQYF. As DNA, the CDR3 is TGCGCCAGCAGCTCGGATTTGTTGGGGGCGAAGACCCAGTACTTC.

The chain carries TRBV2 and TRBJ2-2, with D hard to call. The V end was cut by 8 bases, the J end by 1 base, with 17 bases between. Looked up from germline, CDR1 is SNHLY and CDR2 is FYNNEI. This CDR3 comprises 16 residues. The CDR3 bases are TGTGCCAGCGGAGAGTGGGTCAGCCGGAACACCGGGGAGCTGTTTTTT. Its protein is CASGEWVSRNTGELFF.

V gene TRBV2 combines with J gene TRBJ2-5; TRBD2 agrees at 11 bases. Unmatched junction bases numbered 3, after V lost 8 bases and J lost 1 base. Germline V gene sequence: CDR1 SNHLY, CDR2 FYNNEI. The CDR3 is made up of 14 amino acids. In nucleotides, the CDR3 is TGTGCCAGCCCCGGGACTAGCGGCCAAGAGACCCAGTACTTC. Translated, it gives CASPGTSGQETQYF.

The chain joins TRBV6-1 to TRBJ2-2; 8 bases align to TRBD2. J was trimmed by 6 bases and V by 6 bases; bases with no gene match: 6. In germline, CDR1 is MNHNS, CDR2 SASEGT. CDR3 length: 14 amino acids. CDR3 in DNA: TGTGCCAGCAGCAGGACTAGCTTGGCCGGGGAGCTGTTTTTT. This sequence encodes CASSRTSLAGELFF.

The rearrangement uses TRBV30 and TRBJ2-7; 14 positions agree with TRBD2. The V gene end was trimmed by 5 bases and the J gene end by 7 bases; junction bases not matched to a gene: 7. The CDR3 has 14 residues. The germline gives CDR1 GTSNPN, CDR2 SVGIG (reference sequence). CDR3 sequence reads: CAWARTSGRIEQYF. Written as DNA, the CDR3 is TGTGCCTGGGCTAGGACTAGCGGGAGGATTGAGCAGTACTTC.

This sequence joins TRBV5-5 and TRBJ2-7; D possibly corresponds to TRBD1 (5 bases). This CDR3 comprises 15 residues. From germline, CDR1 is SGHKS and CDR2 YYEKEE (reference sequence). V was clipped by 0 bases and J by 4 bases, with 14 bases between them. CDR3 loop: CASSLVAGSGYEQYF. The CDR3 bases are TGTGCCAGCAGCTTGGTGGCAGGGTCAGGGTACGAGCAGTACTTC.

This sequence joins TRBV5-6 and TRBJ1-1, with D unclear. CDR3 length: 15 amino acids. The V gene lost 1 base and the J gene lost 0 bases, with 10 bases spanning the gap. The V gene's germline CDR1 is SGHDT and CDR2 YYEEEE. In nucleotides, the CDR3 is TGTGCCAGCAGCTTGCTCGCCGCGGTGAACACTGAAGCTTTCTTT. As protein: CASSLLAAVNTEAFF.

The genes are TRBV6-5 and TRBJ1-4; no clear D gene. V was shortened by 2 bases and J by 2 bases, with 6 bases between the two germline ends. Germline CDR1 and CDR2: MNHEY and SVGAGI. The CDR3 is made up of 14 amino acids. CDR3 in amino acids: CASSYGQTNEKLFF. CDR3 bases: TGTGCCAGCAGTTACGGGCAGACTAATGAAAAACTGTTTTTT.

This clone was observed once. V and J are TRBV30 and TRBJ1-4, with TRBD1 matching over 9 bases. V lost 2 bases, J lost 8 bases, and 6 bases stayed unmatched. CDR3 size: 14 residues. Per the germline V gene, CDR1 is GTSNPN and CDR2 is SVGIG (reference sequence). The CDR3 nucleotides read TGTGCCTGGAGTATGGGACAGGGCCACGAAAAACTGTTTTTT. Its protein is CAWSMGQGHEKLFF.

The genes are TRBV27 and TRBJ1-5, with unresolved D. The V gene's germline CDR1 is MNHEY and CDR2 SMNVEV (reference sequence). CDR3 length: 16 amino acids. Trimming stripped 3 bases from V and 0 bases from J, with 12 bases between. CDR3 in amino acids: CASSLGSPVSNQPQHF. CDR3 sequence (DNA): TGTGCCAGCAGTTTGGGGAGTCCGGTTAGCAATCAGCCCCAGCATTTT.

In its sample, this clone was seen once. The chain's CDR3 is CASSFRGNSYEQYF. In DNA, the CDR3 is TGTGCCAGCAGCTTTCGGGGAAACTCCTACGAGCAGTACTTC. This chain uses TRBV5-4 with TRBJ2-7, with D possibly matching TRBD2 (5 bases). Germline lookup yields CDR1 SGHNT and CDR2 YYREEE (reference sequence). CDR3 length: 14 residues. V was pared by 2 bases and J by 0 bases, with 9 bases between.